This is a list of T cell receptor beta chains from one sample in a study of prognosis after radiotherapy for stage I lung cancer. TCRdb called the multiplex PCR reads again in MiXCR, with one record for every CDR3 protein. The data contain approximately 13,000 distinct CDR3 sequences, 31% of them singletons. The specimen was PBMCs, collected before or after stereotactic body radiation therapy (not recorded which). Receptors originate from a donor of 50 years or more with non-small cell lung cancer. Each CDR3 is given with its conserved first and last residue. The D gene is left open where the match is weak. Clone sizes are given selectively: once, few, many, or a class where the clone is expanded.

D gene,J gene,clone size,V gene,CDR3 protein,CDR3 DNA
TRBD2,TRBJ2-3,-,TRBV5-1,CASSPLGLAGVSSTDTQYF,TGCGCCAGCAGCCCCCTCGGCCTAGCGGGCGTTTCTAGCACAGATACGCAGTATTTT
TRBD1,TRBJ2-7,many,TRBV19,CASSLWTGGLLSSEQYF,TGTGCCAGTAGTCTATGGACAGGGGGCCTTTTATCTTCCGAGCAGTACTTC
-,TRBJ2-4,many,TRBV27,CASSSRRDGNIQYF,TGTGCCAGCAGTTCCCGCCGGGACGGGAACATTCAGTACTTC
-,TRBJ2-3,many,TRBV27,CASTSLLTDTQYF,TGTGCCAGCACATCCCTCCTCACAGATACGCAGTATTTT
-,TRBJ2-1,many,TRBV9,CASSVERESPYNEQFF,TGTGCCAGCAGCGTAGAGAGGGAGTCTCCCTACAATGAGCAGTTCTTT
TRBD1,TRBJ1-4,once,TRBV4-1,CASSVSTGGFRSKLFF,TGCGCCAGCAGCGTATCGACAGGGGGTTTTAGGTCAAAACTGTTTTTT
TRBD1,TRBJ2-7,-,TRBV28,CASSLSDRGYEQYF,TGTGCCAGCAGTTTATCGGACAGGGGCTACGAGCAGTACTTC
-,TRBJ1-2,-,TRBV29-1,CSARTGVGGYTF,TGCAGCGCCCGAACCGGGGTGGGAGGCTACACCTTC
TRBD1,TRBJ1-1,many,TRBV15,CATSRGTGGVTEAFF,TGTGCCACCAGCAGAGGGACAGGGGGGGTCACTGAAGCTTTCTTT
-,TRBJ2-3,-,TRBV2,CSSSEGAGTNTQYF,TGTTCCAGCAGCGAGGGAGCCGGCACAAATACGCAGTATTTT
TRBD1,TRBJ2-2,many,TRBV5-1,CASSLQGANTGELFF,TGCGCCAGCAGCTTACAGGGGGCCAACACCGGGGAGCTGTTTTTT
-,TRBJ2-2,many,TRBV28,CASSLDSDYTGELFF,TGTGCCAGCAGTTTGGACAGTGATTACACCGGGGAGCTGTTTTTT
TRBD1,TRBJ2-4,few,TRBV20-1,CSAWTGLAIQYF,TGCAGTGCCTGGACAGGGCTGGCCATTCAGTACTTC
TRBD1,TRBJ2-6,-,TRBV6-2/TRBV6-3,CASSDPAQGSGANDLTF,TGTGCCAGCAGTGACCCGGCACAGGGGTCTGGGGCCAACGACCTGACTTTC